These 21 T cell receptor beta chains were sequenced from one sample in a study of persistence of HIV-infected CD4 T cells. The libraries were made with immunoSEQ version 4 in survey mode. Method: immunoSEQ multiplex PCR; TCRdb's copy keeps in-frame clones and lacks some. The sample has about 46,000 clones; around 89% are singletons. Anti-CD3/anti-CD28 beads served as a nonspecific positive control stimulus. Responding CD4+ T cells were sorted by upregulation of both CD40 ligand and CD69. The antigens these receptors bind are not known. The sequences come from CD4+ T cells sorted from PBMCs after roughly 18-hour stimulation, collected from a patient who received antiretroviral therapy. These receptors were collected from an adult woman with HIV who was CMV-seropositive.

V usage is TRBV2 and J usage is TRBJ2-7; D is unresolved. V lost 4 bases and J lost 4, with 5 bases in between. Germline CDR1 reads SNHLY; CDR2 reads FYNNEI. CDR3 length: 11 amino acids. The CDR3 region is CASSVEYEQYF. The CDR3 bases are TGTGCCAGCAGTGTGGAGTACGAGCAGTACTTC.

The V and J genes are TRBV5-6 and TRBJ1-3; D is unclear. From germline, CDR1 is SGHDT and CDR2 YYEEEE. V lost 0 bases to trimming and J lost 0 bases, with 4 bases between them. CDR3 length: 14 amino acids. Here the CDR3 DNA reads TGTGCCAGCAGCTTGGGGGTCTCTGGAAACACCATATATTTT. Translating it yields CASSLGVSGNTIYF. Complete variable domain (other parts from reference TRBV5-6 and TRBJ1-3): DAGVTQSPTHLIKTRGQQVTLRCSPKSGHDTVSWYQQALGQGPQFIFQYYEEEERQRGNFPDRFSGHQFPNYSSELNVNALLLGDSALYLCASSLGVSGNTIYFGEGSWLTVV.

The V gene is TRBV6-2 or TRBV6-3, the J gene TRBJ1-4; D ambiguous. The CDR3 totals 16 residues. From germline, CDR1 is MNHEY and CDR2 SVGEGT. Deletions cut 0 bases from V and 6 bases from J, with 14 bases between. CDR3 sequence: CASSYSAGEPYEKLFF. The CDR3 region has the DNA TGTGCCAGCAGTTACTCAGCCGGGGAGCCCTATGAAAAACTGTTTTTT.

This sequence joins TRBV1 and TRBJ2-5; the DNA was not compared with TRBD2, the D call given in the table. TRBV1 corresponds to a pseudogene. The CDR3 is 15 residues long. The CDR3 reads CTSGLLAGGRETQYF. The CDR3 nucleotides read TGCACCAGCGGCCTACTGGCGGGAGGGCGTGAGACCCAGTACTTC.

The J gene is TRBJ2-5, the V gene TRBV29-1; tentative D call: TRBD2 (5 bases). CDR1 is SQVTM and CDR2 is ANQGSEA in the germline V gene. Trimming left V 6 bases short and J 1 base short, with 21 bases between. This CDR3 spans 16 amino acids. The CDR3 loop is CSVPRGSPAAQETQYF. DNA of the CDR3: TGCAGCGTCCCCCGGGGATCCCCAGCGGCCCAAGAGACCCAGTACTTC.

The genes are TRBV20-1 and TRBJ2-5, with D uncertain. Trimming pared 3 bases from V and 5 bases from J, leaving 10 bases between. This CDR3 is 12 amino acids long. Germline assignment: CDR1 DFQATT and CDR2 SNEGSKA (reference sequence). CDR3 bases: TGCAGTGCTAGTTCTGTTTCTGAGACCCAGTACTTC. Translated: CSASSVSETQYF.

The V call is TRBV12-3 or TRBV12-4, the J call TRBJ1-1, with 7 bases matching TRBD1. Trimming removed 8 bases from V and 3 bases from J; junction bases left unmatched: 3. The CDR3 has 12 amino acids. The CDR3: CASVRGDTEAFF. The CDR3, as DNA: TGTGCCAGCGTCAGGGGGGACACTGAAGCTTTCTTT.

V usage is TRBV19 and J usage is TRBJ1-6; weak D call: TRBD1 (5 bases). Deletions cut 5 bases from V and 0 bases from J, with 11 bases between. The germline CDR1 and CDR2 sequences are LNHDA and SQIVND (reference sequence). The CDR3 is 16 residues long. In DNA form, the CDR3 reads TGTGCCAGTAGTGCCCCAGGGAGCTCCTATAATTCACCCCTCCACTTT. It translates to CASSAPGSSYNSPLHF.

The chain combines TRBV28 with TRBJ1-4; 7 bases agree with TRBD1. The CDR3 contains 14 residues. Trimming at V came to 3 bases and at J to 6 bases, leaving 4 bases not matched to a gene. Germline CDR1 MDHEN, CDR2 SYDVKM. CDR3 region: CASSLADRDEKLFF. In DNA form, the CDR3 reads TGTGCCAGCAGTTTGGCTGACAGGGATGAAAAACTGTTTTTT.

The chain is built from TRBV5-1 and TRBJ1-5; D is possibly TRBD1 (5 bases). The germline V gene encodes CDR1 SGHRS and CDR2 YFSETQ. This CDR3 spans 15 amino acids. With 0 bases removed from V and 7 bases from J, the gap between germline ends came to 14 bases. DNA of the CDR3: TGCGCCAGCAGCTTGGAGTCAGGGATTAACCAGCCCCAGCATTTT. This sequence encodes CASSLESGINQPQHF. The full variable domain, with the rest looked up from reference TRBV5-1 and TRBJ1-5, is KAGVTQTPRYLIKTRGQQVTLSCSPISGHRSVSWYQQTPGQGLQFLFEYFSETQRNKGNFPGRFSGRQFSNSRSEMNVSTLELGDSALYLCASSLESGINQPQHFGDGTRLSIL.

This sequence joins TRBV5-1 and TRBJ1-1, with 8 bases that match TRBD1. The CDR3 runs 16 residues. CDR1 is SGHRS and CDR2 is YFSETQ in the germline V gene. The J segment lost 0 bases and the V segment lost 5 bases, leaving 9 bases of the junction unmatched. The CDR3 sequence: CASSYGDRTMNTEAFF. The CDR3 region has the DNA TGCGCCAGCAGTTATGGGGACAGGACTATGAACACTGAAGCTTTCTTT.

The chain links TRBV7-3 to TRBJ2-7, with a possible D match to TRBD2 (7 bases). The CDR3 spans 16 residues. V was cut by 2 bases and J by 0 bases, with 14 bases left in between. Germline V CDR1 and CDR2: SGHTA, FQGTGA. The CDR3 DNA sequence: TGTGCCAGCAGCTTACGGGAGGAAGGGGGCTCCTACGAGCAGTACTTC. Amino acid sequence: CASSLREEGGSYEQYF.

The J gene is TRBJ2-7, the V gene TRBV6-6; TRBD1 matches 10 bases. V shed 2 bases and J 4 bases; nucleotides not matched to a gene: 5. Looked up from germline, CDR1 is MNHNY and CDR2 is SVGAGI (reference sequence). This CDR3 contains 15 residues. CDR3 sequence reads: CASSYGTGEIYEQYF. DNA for the CDR3: TGTGCCAGCAGTTACGGGACAGGGGAAATTTACGAGCAGTACTTC.

This chain links TRBV7-8 with TRBJ2-2; TRBD1 agrees at 7 bases. J was trimmed by 4 bases and V by 0 bases; bases with no gene match: 2. This CDR3 has 15 residues. Germline V gene data show CDR1 as SGHVS and CDR2 as FQNEAQ. CDR3 sequence reads: CASSLARGSTGELFF. CDR3 coding DNA: TGTGCCAGCAGCTTAGCCAGGGGGAGCACCGGGGAGCTGTTTTTT.

The chain combines TRBV19 with TRBJ1-5; D is unclear. This CDR3 spans 15 amino acids. The germline gives CDR1 LNHDA, CDR2 SQIVND (reference sequence). V shed 8 bases and J shed 0 bases, with 14 bases lying between them. CDR3 sequence (DNA): TGTGCCAGTTCCGGACCTCCCAATAGCAATCAGCCCCAGCATTTT. It yields the protein CASSGPPNSNQPQHF. The whole variable domain, filled in from reference TRBV19 and TRBJ1-5, reads DGGITQSPKYLFRKEGQNVTLSCEQNLNHDAMYWYRQDPGQGLRLIYYSQIVNDFQKGDIAEGYSVSREKKESFPLTVTSAQKNPTAFYLCASSGPPNSNQPQHFGDGTRLSIL.

This clone was seen only once. J is TRBJ1-6 and V is TRBV6-4; D ambiguous. CDR1 and CDR2 from the germline V gene are MRHNA and SNTAGT. This CDR3 contains 15 residues. Trimming cost V 2 bases and J 0 bases, with 5 bases left between them. The CDR3 is CASSDGYSYNSPLHF. The CDR3 DNA sequence: TGTGCCAGCAGTGACGGGTACTCCTATAATTCACCCCTCCACTTT.

This clone has only one observation. This chain connects TRBV6-5 to TRBJ2-1, with D uncertain. CDR1 and CDR2 from the germline V gene are MNHEY and SVGAGI. Trimming took 8 bases from V and 6 from J, leaving 8 bases between them. The CDR3 has 11 residues. CDR3 nucleotides: TGTGCCAGCGAAGGGTTCAATGAGCAGTTCTTC. This encodes CASEGFNEQFF.

This clone turned up a few times. The chain recombines TRBV2 with TRBJ1-1, with D possibly TRBD1 on 5 matching bases. This CDR3 has 13 residues. V lost 6 bases, J lost 1 base, and 9 bases lay in between. Germline V gives CDR1 SNHLY, CDR2 FYNNEI. In nucleotides, the CDR3 is TGTGCCAGCAGCGTTGGACAGAACACTGAAGCTTTCTTT. Protein: CASSVGQNTEAFF.

This sequence joins TRBV7-9 and TRBJ2-5; no definite D call. The CDR3 has 14 residues. Trimming removed 4 bases from V and 4 bases from J, with 13 bases in between. CDR1 is SEHNR and CDR2 is FQNEAQ in the germline V gene (reference sequence). CDR3 bases: TGTGCCAGCAGCTATGCAGAGTGGGGAGAGACCCAGTACTTC. This sequence encodes CASSYAEWGETQYF. Variable domain in full (rest from reference TRBV7-9 and TRBJ2-5): DTGVSQNPRHKITKRGQNVTFRCDPISEHNRLYWYRQTLGQGPEFLTYFQNEAQLEKSRLLSDRFSAERPKGSFSTLEIQRTEQGDSAMYLCASSYAEWGETQYFGPGTRLLVL.

This clone turned up a few times. The chain recombines TRBV2 with TRBJ1-1; no firm D call. The V end was cut by 3 bases, the J end by 11 bases, with 7 bases between. CDR3 size: 10 residues. The germline gives CDR1 SNHLY, CDR2 FYNNEI. CDR3 region: CASSERFAFF. The CDR3 coding sequence is TGTGCCAGCAGTGAGAGATTTGCTTTCTTT.

This clone was recorded a few times. It is likely a read error, because the conserved phenylalanine at the end of the CDR3 is missing. It is unclear where the CDR3 begins or ends on the DNA, so no DNA is shown, and the CDR3 is as TCRdb lists it. The chain employs TRBV6-2 or TRBV6-3 and TRBJ1-1; the table calls TRBD1, which could not be checked here. The CDR3 is 11 residues long, counting both termini. Looked up from germline, CDR1 is MNHEY and CDR2 is SVGEGT. This CDR3 is CASSSNFGTTV.